The rows below give T cell receptor beta chains drawn from one sample of a study of high-grade serous ovarian cancer treatment subgroups. The table came from immunoSEQ multiplex PCR; TCRdb's copy has only in-frame clones and leaves some out. This table has some 5,000 clones, roughly 70% appearing once. Material for sequencing was tumor tissue. Every receptor here comes from a human patient with high-grade serous ovarian cancer. CDR3s include the opening cysteine and the closing phenylalanine or tryptophan. Each record gives: V gene, clone size, D gene, J gene, CDR3 length, CDR3 protein, CDR3 DNA. D genes are given only for firm matches. Expanded clones get a size class; other rows say once, few or many, or leave the size out.

V: TRBV30
size: -
D: TRBD1
J: TRBJ1-1
length: 13
CDR3: CAWAGQGWPEAFF
DNA: TGTGCCTGGGCCGGACAGGGTTGGCCTGAAGCTTTCTTT

V: TRBV10-2
size: -
D: -
J: TRBJ2-7
length: 14
CDR3: CASSVTPSSYEQYF
DNA: TGCGCCAGCAGTGTGACGCCGAGCTCCTACGAGCAGTACTTC

V: TRBV7-9
size: -
D: TRBD2
J: TRBJ2-7
length: 15
CDR3: CASSPLSGGAYEQYF
DNA: TGTGCCAGCAGCCCTCTTAGCGGGGGGGCCTACGAGCAGTACTTC

V: TRBV10-3
size: -
D: TRBD1
J: TRBJ1-1
length: 17
CDR3: CAISEWGRGRGDTEAFF
DNA: TGTGCCATCAGTGAGTGGGGCAGGGGGCGAGGTGACACTGAAGCTTTCTTT

V: TRBV7-9
size: -
D: TRBD2
J: TRBJ2-1
length: 16
CDR3: CASSLGTSGRDNEQFF
DNA: TGTGCCAGCAGCTTAGGGACTAGCGGGAGAGACAATGAGCAGTTCTTC

V: TRBV19
size: -
D: -
J: TRBJ1-5
length: 16
CDR3: CASSMTRSPLISPQHF
DNA: TGTGCCAGTAGTATGACCAGGTCGCCGTTAATCAGCCCCCAGCATTTT

V: TRBV18
size: -
D: -
J: TRBJ2-7
length: 15
CDR3: CASSPPAGRAYEQYF
DNA: TGTGCCAGCTCACCACCGGCCGGCAGGGCGTACGAGCAGTACTTC

V: TRBV6-4
size: -
D: TRBD2
J: TRBJ2-1
length: 16
CDR3: CASSETSGGGYNEQFF
DNA: TGTGCCAGCAGTGAAACTAGCGGGGGGGGCTACAATGAGCAGTTCTTC

V: TRBV11-2
size: -
D: TRBD1
J: TRBJ2-6
length: 18
CDR3: CASSPRQGEYSGANVLTF
DNA: TGTGCCAGCAGCCCCCGGCAGGGGGAATACTCTGGGGCCAACGTCCTGACTTTC

V: TRBV19
size: few
D: -
J: TRBJ2-3
length: 15
CDR3: CASSISGGIADTQYF
DNA: TGTGCCAGTAGTATATCGGGCGGAATTGCAGATACGCAGTATTTT

V: TRBV10-1
size: -
D: -
J: TRBJ2-1
length: 10
CDR3: CANDPEEQFF
DNA: TGCGCCAACGACCCCGAAGAGCAGTTCTTC

V: TRBV5-8
size: -
D: -
J: TRBJ1-1
length: 14
CDR3: CASSYGTPGTEAFF
DNA: TGTGCCAGCAGCTACGGGACGCCGGGCACTGAAGCTTTCTTT